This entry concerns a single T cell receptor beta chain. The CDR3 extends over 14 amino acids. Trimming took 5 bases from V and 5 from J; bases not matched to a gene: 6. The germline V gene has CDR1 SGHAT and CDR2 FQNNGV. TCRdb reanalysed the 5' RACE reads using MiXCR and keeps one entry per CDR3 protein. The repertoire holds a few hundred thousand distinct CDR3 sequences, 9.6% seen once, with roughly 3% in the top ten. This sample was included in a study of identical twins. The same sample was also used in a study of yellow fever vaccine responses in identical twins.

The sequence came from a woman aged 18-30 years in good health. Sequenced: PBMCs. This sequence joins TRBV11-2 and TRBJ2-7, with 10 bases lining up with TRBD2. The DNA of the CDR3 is TGTGCCAGCAGCCTGAGCGGGAGGGCTCACGAGCAGTACTTC. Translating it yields CASSLSGRAHEQYF. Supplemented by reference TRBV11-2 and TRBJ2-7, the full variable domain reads EAGVAQSPRYKIIEKRQSVAFWCNPISGHATLYWYQQILGQGPKLLIQFQNNGVVDDSQLPKDRFSAERLKGVDSTLKIQPAKLEDSAVYLCASSLSGRAHEQYFGPGTRLTVT.